The source of this T cell receptor beta chain is a study of blood T cells in healthy people across ages. Staff drew approximately 9.1 milliliters of peripheral blood from each donor. This clonotype was counted a few times. Its cognate antigen is unknown. Study-level points and caveats: Per-million-T-cell TCR beta diversity fell roughly linearly with age.

The CDR3 consists of 13 residues. CDR1 is MNHEY and CDR2 is SMNVEV in the germline V gene (reference sequence). The germline V and J ends were trimmed by 3 bases and 9 bases, with 12 bases remaining between them. Then a second PCR, running roughly 6 to 12 cycles, was carried out with a sample-barcoded 5' primer and a J-beta primer mix. TCRdb recomputed calls from the 5' RACE reads with MiXCR, one row per CDR3 protein. Among hundreds of thousands of distinct CDR3 sequences, 58% were seen once, and the ten largest hold approximately 21%. The chain carries TRBV27 and TRBJ2-1; D is possibly TRBD1 or TRBD2 (5 bases each). The sequence came from a man younger than 40 in good health. The sample was blood. CDR3 in amino acids: CASSFVGGGEQFF. The CDR3 DNA follows: TGTGCCAGCAGTTTTGTCGGTGGGGGTGAGCAGTTCTTC.